Each of the 10 T cell receptor beta chains below was sequenced from the same sample in a study of neurological immune-mediated disorders. TCRdb re-called the 5' RACE reads through MiXCR, storing one row per CDR3 protein. The table includes tens of thousands of distinct CDR3 sequences, around 2.6% detected once. The source material was PBMCs. The receptors shown here come from a woman in her twenties or thirties with multiple sclerosis.

This clonotype was observed a handful of times. Given a much more abundant clone one base away, this may be a read error. The chain carries TRBV28 and TRBJ2-3, with 9 nucleotides matching TRBD2. V gave up 5 bases and J gave up 5 bases; unmatched junction bases: 11. The CDR3 spans 16 residues. Germline CDR1 and CDR2: MDHEN and SYDVKM. The chain's CDR3 is CASSAFGRGGKDTQYF. The CDR3, as DNA: TGTGCCAGCAGTGCCTTTGGGCGGGGGGGCAAAGATACGCAGTATTTT.

In this sample, this clonotype turned up many times. The chain links TRBV20-1 to TRBJ2-3; possibly TRBD1 for D (5 bases). CDR3 size: 11 residues. Germline lookup yields CDR1 DFQATT and CDR2 SNEGSKA (reference sequence). The V end was cut by 6 bases, the J end by 1 base, with 5 bases between. The CDR3 sequence is CSAGRTDTQYF. The DNA of the CDR3 is TGCAGTGCGGGGCGCACAGATACGCAGTATTTT.

This clonotype has a count of ten or more. CDR3 in amino acids: CASSSGQGWDYEQYF. DNA for the CDR3: TGTGCCAGCAGTTCGGGACAGGGATGGGACTACGAGCAGTACTTC. The chain couples TRBV27 to TRBJ2-7; TRBD1 matches at 9 bases. Per germline, CDR1 MNHEY and CDR2 SMNVEV (reference sequence). This CDR3 has 15 residues. Germline trimming cut 4 bases from V and 3 bases from J; bases unmatched to any gene: 7.

Comments on this clonotype: A much larger clone lies a single base off, so this may be a read error. V is TRBV7-8 and J is TRBJ1-1, with D uncertain. This CDR3 spans 14 amino acids. The germline CDR1 and CDR2 sequences are SGHVS and FQNEAQ. The DNA of the CDR3 is TGTGCCAGCAGCTTAAGAGAAATGAACACTGAAACTTTCTTT. Translating it yields CASSLREMNTETFF.

This clonotype was observed a few times. The V and J genes are TRBV21-1 and TRBJ2-1. TRBV21-1 is classified as a pseudogene. This CDR3 spans 8 amino acids. The CDR3: CASGEQFF. In DNA, the CDR3 is TGTGCGTCGGGTGAGCAGTTCTTC.

Concerning this clonotype: This CDR3 is missing its conserved last phenylalanine or tryptophan, likely due to a read error. The V and J genes are TRBV2 and TRBJ2-2; 13 bases fit TRBD2. This CDR3 is built from 16 residues. The junction had 8 bases not matched to a gene; V was cut back by 8 bases and J by 5 bases. Germline CDR1 SNHLY, CDR2 FYNNEI. CDR3: CASSGLAGAGTGELFN. The CDR3 DNA is TGTGCCAGCTCCGGACTAGCGGGAGCTGGTACCGGGGAGCTGTTTAAT.

This clonotype was observed many times. The chain employs TRBV7-6 and TRBJ2-5, with 9 bases identical to TRBD1. The CDR3 has 14 residues. CDR1 SGHVS and CDR2 FNYEAQ come from the germline V gene. J gave up 5 bases and V 5 bases, and 6 bases lay outside the gene matches. The CDR3 region has the DNA TGTGCCAGCAGCCGGGGACAGGGTTGGGAGACCCAGTACTTC. It encodes CASSRGQGWETQYF.

This clonotype was counted ten times or more. This sequence joins TRBV28 and TRBJ2-7; 7 bases agree with TRBD2. This CDR3 region has 16 residues. The V gene's germline CDR1 is MDHEN and CDR2 SYDVKM. V dropped 2 bases and J dropped 1; count of bases not matched to a gene: 8. CDR3 region: CASSLVGGSGSYEQYF. DNA for the CDR3: TGTGCCAGCAGTTTAGTAGGCGGGAGCGGATCCTACGAGCAGTACTTC.

This clonotype has a count of ten or more. This sequence joins TRBV29-1 and TRBJ2-7, with unresolved D. Germline assignment: CDR1 SQVTM and CDR2 ANQGSEA. The CDR3 spans 12 residues. The V and J ends lost 5 bases and 5 bases respectively, with 13 bases between them. CDR3 nucleotides: TGCAGCGTTTCGCGGAGAAGGGACGAGCAGTACTTC. Residues: CSVSRRRDEQYF.

Ten or more counts support this clonotype. The chain carries TRBV12-3 or TRBV12-4 and TRBJ2-1; D gene ambiguous. The CDR3 runs 12 residues. The V gene lost 5 bases and the J gene lost 5 bases, with 7 bases spanning the gap. The CDR3 region is CASSTPHNEQFF. CDR3 DNA: TGTGCCAGCAGTACTCCACACAATGAGCAGTTCTTC.